Listed below are T cell receptor beta chains from one sample, sequenced in a study of T-cell reconstitution after alpha-beta-depleted transplantation in children. In TCRdb, the PCR reads were re-called with MiXCR into one record per CDR3 protein. The sample holds under 300,000 distinct CDR3 sequences, approximately 9.9% seen once. Sequencing used PBMCs from the stem cell graft donor, obtained from the stem cell graft. Receptors were obtained from a human donor who donated a stem cell graft to a child with SCID. Each CDR3 is given with its conserved first and last residue. A D gene is named only where the DNA matches it firmly. Clone size appears in some rows only: once, few, many, or a class for an expanded clone.

V	D	J	size	DNA	CDR3
TRBV7-2	-	TRBJ1-2	many	TGTGCCAGCAGCTTAAGGGTCAGGGACTATGGCTACACCTTC	CASSLRVRDYGYTF
TRBV5-1	-	TRBJ2-5	many	TGCGCCAGCAACCGAGAAATACAAGAGACCCAGTACTTC	CASNREIQETQYF
TRBV21-1	-	TRBJ2-2	many	TGTGCCAGCAGCAAAGAGGCAGGGGGCTCGAGCGGGGAGCTGTTTTTT	CASSKEAGGSSGELFF
TRBV20-1	-	TRBJ2-3	many	TGCAGTGCTATGGGGTTGGCGACAGATACGCAGTATTTT	CSAMGLATDTQYF
TRBV5-5	-	TRBJ1-1	many	TGTGCCAGCAGGTCAACAGGGATGCTTAGCAAAGTCACTGAAGCTTTCTTT	CASRSTGMLSKVTEAFF
TRBV4-1	-	TRBJ1-2	many	TGCGCCAGCAGCCAAGATTGGGCAGCTGGCTACACCTTC	CASSQDWAAGYTF
TRBV7-8	-	TRBJ1-2	once	TGTGCCAGCAGCTTAGCGGGGCAGGGACTCGTGGGCGGCTACACCTTC	CASSLAGQGLVGGYTF
TRBV6-1	TRBD1	TRBJ2-5	few	TGTGCCAGCAGACTTCAGGGGGCCGGGGAGACCCAGTACTTC	CASRLQGAGETQYF
TRBV2	-	TRBJ1-3	-	TGTGCCAGCAGGAATGATATTACTGGAAACACCATATATTTT	CASRNDITGNTIYF
TRBV5-6	TRBD1	TRBJ1-4	many	TGTGCCAGCAACCTGGGGACAGGCCATGAAAAACTGTTTTTT	CASNLGTGHEKLFF
TRBV11-2	TRBD2	TRBJ2-5	few	TGTGCCAGCAGCTCGGGACTAGCGGGGGGTTCCGGACAAGAGACCCAGTACTTC	CASSSGLAGGSGQETQYF
TRBV7-9	-	TRBJ2-3	many	TGTGCCAGCAGCTTATCGGCGGGGGCGAACACAGATACGCAGTATTTT	CASSLSAGANTDTQYF
TRBV7-2	-	TRBJ1-1	-	TGTGCCAGCAGCGTTATGGGGGCGGGGACTGAAGCTTTCTTT	CASSVMGAGTEAFF
TRBV3-1	-	TRBJ1-3	many	TGTGCCAGCAGCCCGGGACAAAGCTCTGGAAACACCATATATTTT	CASSPGQSSGNTIYF
TRBV20-1	-	TRBJ2-1	many	TGCAGTGCTAGTTCCAGGGGGGGCAATGAGCAGTTCTTC	CSASSRGGNEQFF
TRBV7-8	-	TRBJ2-5	many	TGTGCCAGCAGCATAAAACGTGGACTCCAAGAGACCCAGTACTTC	CASSIKRGLQETQYF
TRBV20-1	-	TRBJ2-7	many	TGCAGTGCTCAGGATGGCGACAGGTCCTACGAGCAGTACTTC	CSAQDGDRSYEQYF
TRBV4-1	-	TRBJ2-4	many	TGCGCCAGCAGCCTGCCATTGGGCATTCAGTACTTC	CASSLPLGIQYF
TRBV6-1	-	TRBJ1-2	many	TGTGCCAGCAGTGAAAGGATAGTTAACCTCCCTTTGGACTATGGCTACACCTTC	CASSERIVNLPLDYGYTF
TRBV5-5	-	TRBJ2-7	few	TGTGCCAGCAGCTTGGGGCAGAACCTCCTCTACGAGCAGTACTTC	CASSLGQNLLYEQYF
TRBV24-1	-	TRBJ2-3	many	TGTGCCACCAGTGATTTTTCCCGGGGTGCTACGCAGTATTTT	CATSDFSRGATQYF
TRBV11-2	-	TRBJ2-3	many	TGTGCCAGCAGCTTAGGAAGCAGAGGGACGAATACGCAGTATTTT	CASSLGSRGTNTQYF
TRBV4-3	-	TRBJ1-4	many	TGCGCCAGCAGCCCCACCCGACTCCGGAAACTGTTTTTT	CASSPTRLRKLFF
TRBV7-7	-	TRBJ2-5	many	TGTGCCAGCAGCTTAGATCTCTCGCCCCAAGAGACCCAGTACTTC	CASSLDLSPQETQYF
TRBV13	-	TRBJ1-6	many	TGTGCCAGCAGCTTAGGACGAGGGAGGTTCACACCCCTCCACTTT	CASSLGRGRFTPLHF
TRBV12-3/TRBV12-4	TRBD1	TRBJ2-7	many	TGTGCCAGCAGGGCCGGGACAGCGGCCTACGAGCAGTACTTC	CASRAGTAAYEQYF
TRBV5-6	-	TRBJ2-5	many	TGTGCCAGCAGCCGCGGGACAGCCGAAGAGACCCAGTACTTC	CASSRGTAEETQYF
TRBV28	TRBD1	TRBJ1-6	many	TGTGCCAGCAGTTTGGGGCAGGGGGGTAATTCACCCCTCCACTTT	CASSLGQGGNSPLHF
TRBV5-1	-	TRBJ2-5	many	TGCGCCAGCAGCTTTAGTGGAGAGACCCAGTACTTC	CASSFSGETQYF
TRBV14	-	TRBJ1-6	many	TGTGCCAGCAGCCACGGACGCGAAAATTCACCCCTCCACTTT	CASSHGRENSPLHF
TRBV14	TRBD2	TRBJ2-5	-	TGTGCCAGCAGCCGCGGGACTAACCCAAGTCGGGAGACCCAGTACTTC	CASSRGTNPSRETQYF
TRBV5-1	TRBD1	TRBJ2-5	many	TGCGCCAGCAGCGTACTCGACAGGGAATGGGAGACCCAGTACTTC	CASSVLDREWETQYF
TRBV12-3/TRBV12-4	TRBD1	TRBJ2-2	many	TGTGCCAGCAGTTTTGGGGACAGGGGGTCTCCGAACACCGGGGAGCTGTTTTTT	CASSFGDRGSPNTGELFF
TRBV28	-	TRBJ1-1	many	TGTGCCAGCAGTTTCGGAGGGTGGGAGATGAACACTGAAGCTTTCTTT	CASSFGGWEMNTEAFF
TRBV3-1	TRBD1	TRBJ1-1	many	TGTGCCAGCAGTCCAACCTCCGGGACAGCGAACACTGAAGCTTTCTTT	CASSPTSGTANTEAFF
TRBV7-2	-	TRBJ1-2	many	TGTGCCAGCAGCTTAGCCCGAGGGCAGGCAGCTAACTATGGCTACACCTTC	CASSLARGQAANYGYTF
TRBV12-3/TRBV12-4	-	TRBJ1-1	many	TGTGCCAGCAGTTTAGGCATAACCAGGGGTATGAACACTGAAGCTTTCTTT	CASSLGITRGMNTEAFF
TRBV20-1	-	TRBJ2-7	-	TGCAGTGCTAGAGTCGCAGGATCCGAGCAGTACTTC	CSARVAGSEQYF
TRBV24-1	-	TRBJ2-2	many	TGTGCCACCAGTTCGACCGCCAACACCGGGGAGCTGTTTTTT	CATSSTANTGELFF
TRBV12-3/TRBV12-4	-	TRBJ2-7	many	TGTGCCAGCAGTTTACAGGGGATCTCCGTCTACGAGCAGTACTTC	CASSLQGISVYEQYF
TRBV4-2	-	TRBJ1-2	many	TGTGCCAGCAGCCAAGTTACCGGTCAGGGAGCTAACTATGGCTACACCTTC	CASSQVTGQGANYGYTF
TRBV20-1	TRBD2	TRBJ2-3	many	TGCAGTGCTTCCGGTATAGCGGGGGGATTCACAGATACGCAGTATTTT	CSASGIAGGFTDTQYF
TRBV6-1	-	TRBJ2-2	many	TGTGCCAGCAGCTTGCGGGCTTCACACAGCACCGGGGAGCTGTTTTTT	CASSLRASHSTGELFF
TRBV5-1	-	TRBJ1-1	many	TGCGCCAGCAGCCCCTACCGGAACACTGAAGCTTTCTTT	CASSPYRNTEAFF
TRBV5-1	-	TRBJ2-7	many	TGCGCCAGCAGCTGGCCCACGACGGATACCTACGAGCAGTACTTC	CASSWPTTDTYEQYF
TRBV18	-	TRBJ2-7	-	TGTGCCAGCTCACCAGACAGGGAGGGATCCTACGAGCAGTACTTC	CASSPDREGSYEQYF
TRBV12-3/TRBV12-4	-	TRBJ1-5	many	TGTGCCAGCAGTTTTTCCTATCGACAGCCCCAGCATTTT	CASSFSYRQPQHF
TRBV7-9	-	TRBJ1-1	many	TGTGCCAGCAGCTTAGGGGAAGGGGCCGAAGCTTTCTTT	CASSLGEGAEAFF
TRBV7-3	-	TRBJ1-1	many	TGTGCCAGCAGACAATACAGGGAGAACCCTGAAGCTTTCTTT	CASRQYRENPEAFF
TRBV12-3/TRBV12-4	-	TRBJ1-2	many	TGTGCCAGCAGTTTAGGACAGTTCAATGTTAACTATGGCTACACCTTC	CASSLGQFNVNYGYTF
TRBV5-1	TRBD1	TRBJ2-3	many	TGCGCCAGCAGCTTGGGGACAGGGATCACAGATACGCAGTATTTT	CASSLGTGITDTQYF